Given below is one T cell receptor beta chain in context. By share, this clonotype ranks as medium-sized (0.01 to 0.1%). Its recognized antigen is unknown. Base qualities were left out, and no much larger clone turns up one base away. These data are taken from a study of T and B cells in COVID-19 patients (dated by TCRdb to the early 2020s). About the full investigation: In this study, adaptive immunity was profiled in COVID-19 patients who either had active infection or had recovered, using TRB and IGH repertoire sequencing of peripheral blood. A recovered cohort comprised about 19 patients contributing fewer than 25 samples, mostly after mild to moderate COVID-19 managed as outpatients. Median age was about 32 years in the recovered cohort versus about 67 years in the active-infection cohort. Critical illness requiring mechanical ventilation or ECMO was present in most of the roughly 20 patients in the active-infection cohort. In the active-infection cohort, about 90% of the roughly 20 patients had comorbidities linked to unfavorable COVID-19 outcome. The repository of TCR and BCR sequences included under 70 time points from about 35 patients, and more than 7 million TCR sequences were analysed. Because samples were available both during active disease and after recovery, a couple of patients were counted in both the recovered and the active cohorts. An age-matched reference group of roughly 39 healthy donors negative for COVID-19 antibodies was used as the comparison for repertoire analyses. Up to roughly 10 follow-up blood samples were collected per patient, with some samples spanning different disease stages in the same individual.

Inclusive of the bounding cysteine and phenylalanine, the CDR3 is 15 residues long. The read is trimmed to its CDR3 DNA, 45 bases read in frame from base 1. Taken from the germline V gene (reference sequence), the CDR1 and CDR2 loops are SEHNR and FQNEAQ. Relative to germline, V is missing 5 bases and J is missing 6 bases, with 7 bases of the junction outside any gene match. Genomic DNA extracted from blood, in amounts of about 240-550 ng, served as the starting material for amplifying TRB repertoires. What the research found in general, with its limitations: Blood samples obtained from mildly ill patients during symptoms, as well as early samples obtained from severe cases, were available only in scarce numbers. The reported TCR clusters were stated to require prospective validation before clinical use. Specific T cell subsets (CD4+/Treg/CD8+) and sorted SARS-CoV-2-responsive or tetramer+ T cells had not yet been sequenced, with those experiments still ongoing. Patients with COVID-19 were reported to show strongly skewed TRBV/TRBJ gene usage. The cohort was considered too small to assess HLA contributions to COVID-19 susceptibility or severity. The recovered cohort had roughly 2,300 exclusive TCR clusters, including under 40 low-pGen clusters. TRB repertoires were found to be highly clonal in active COVID-19, whereas diversity and richness at recovery were found to rise above healthy donor levels.

The instrument given in TCRdb is Illumina MiSeq. Multiplex PCR with BIOMED2 TRB-A/B primer pools was used to amplify TRB rearrangements. Two consecutive PCRs added Illumina-compatible adapters and 7-nucleotide sample barcodes to the amplicons. Phusion HS II polymerase was used for all library PCRs. The amplicons were purified from gel with the NucleoSpin Gel and PCR Clean-up kit, measured on Qubit, and then pooled at about 4 nM. The quality of the amplicon pool was checked on an Agilent 2100 Bioanalyzer prior to Illumina next-generation sequencing. Regarding the original processing steps: Annotation of TRB rearrangements was performed with MiXCR 3.0.8 using the default MiXCR reference library. Non-productive reads and sequences with fewer than 2 reads were removed, and every unique CDR3 nucleotide sequence was treated as one clone. R 3.5.1 was used to calculate clonality, diversity, richness and V-J gene usage. GLIPH2 was used for TCR clustering by CDR3 similarity, and generation probabilities were calculated by OLGA. GLIPH2 clusters were kept only when the clusters contained at least four unique TCR clonotypes present in at least three individuals. TCRdb reprocessing: public reads trimmed at Q25 with fastp, clones called with MiXCR, in-frame beta chains kept. Under each unique CDR3 protein, matching rows form one entry showing the most common genes and DNA. It is TCRdb's table, rather than the study itself, that gives the V and J calls and clone size. The sample includes about 920 distinct CDR3 sequences, with around 28% observed a single time. The top ten constitute roughly 28% of the sample.

Recombination joined TRBV7-9 with TRBJ1-2, with 12 bases aligning to TRBD1. The material sequenced was blood. The clonotype originates from a human donor with active COVID-19. The DNA sequence is TGTGCCAGCAGCCAGCAGGGACAGGGGGCTGATGGCTACACCTTC. Its protein product is CASSQQGQGADGYTF.